These T cell receptor beta chains were read from a single sample in a study of T cell changes during pregnancy in multiple sclerosis. Clones were read by immunoSEQ multiplex PCR, and TCRdb kept only the in-frame ones, dropping some. Found here are 40,000 or so clones, more than 70% of them singletons; the top ten hold about 7%. The specimen comprised CD8+ T cells from peripheral blood mononuclear cells, sampled in the third trimester of pregnancy. The source is a female donor with multiple sclerosis, enrolled in a pregnancy study. The CDR3 runs from the conserved cysteine through the conserved F or W. The order of the fields is V gene, clone size, J gene, D gene, CDR3 protein, CDR3 DNA. D genes are given only for firm matches. Size is omitted from some rows. Given values are once, few, many or a class for expanded clones.

V: TRBV5-4; size: once; J: TRBJ2-7; D: -; CDR3: CASSPRGALSYEQYF; DNA: TGTGCCAGCAGTCCCAGGGGGGCCCTCTCCTACGAGCAGTACTTC
V: TRBV19; size: -; J: TRBJ1-1; D: -; CDR3: CASLVGGTEAFF; DNA: TGTGCCAGTCTGGTGGGCGGGACTGAAGCTTTCTTT
V: TRBV11-2; size: -; J: TRBJ2-1; D: -; CDR3: CASSLGGGAGNEQFF; DNA: TGTGCCAGCAGCTTAGGGGGCGGGGCGGGTAATGAGCAGTTCTTC
V: TRBV2; size: -; J: TRBJ2-2; D: TRBD2; CDR3: CASSVGLAGVYTGELFF; DNA: TGTGCCAGCAGTGTGGGACTAGCGGGGGTGTACACCGGGGAGCTGTTTTTT
V: TRBV13; size: -; J: TRBJ2-2; D: TRBD2; CDR3: CASSLGASGGTNTGELFF; DNA: TGTGCCAGCAGCTTAGGGGCTAGCGGGGGGACGAACACCGGGGAGCTGTTTTTT
V: TRBV6-5; size: -; J: TRBJ1-2; D: -; CDR3: CASSFGHDYTF; DNA: TGTGCCAGCAGTTTCGGACACGACTACACCTTC
V: TRBV9; size: -; J: TRBJ2-1; D: TRBD1; CDR3: CASSVAGTVDEQFF; DNA: TGTGCCAGCAGCGTAGCCGGGACAGTCGATGAGCAGTTCTTC
V: TRBV29-1; size: -; J: TRBJ2-3; D: -; CDR3: CSGIGGTDTQYF; DNA: TGCAGCGGTATAGGGGGAACAGATACGCAGTATTTT
V: TRBV18; size: -; J: TRBJ2-2; D: TRBD1; CDR3: CASSLGTGTTGELFF; DNA: TGTGCCAGCTCTCTCGGGACAGGGACGACCGGGGAGCTGTTTTTT
V: TRBV7-2; size: -; J: TRBJ1-4; D: -; CDR3: CASSSVRVTNEKLFF; DNA: TGTGCCAGCAGCTCCGTTCGGGTGACTAATGAAAAACTGTTTTTT
V: TRBV29-1; size: once; J: TRBJ2-3; D: -; CDR3: CSVDEGGADYSSTDTQYF; DNA: TGCAGCGTTGATGAGGGGGGGGCCGACTATTCGAGCACAGATACGCAGTATTTT
V: TRBV19; size: once; J: TRBJ1-5; D: -; CDR3: CASSIVADSSSNQPQHF; DNA: TGTGCCAGTAGTATAGTTGCCGACAGTTCTAGCAATCAGCCCCAGCATTTT
V: TRBV10-1; size: few; J: TRBJ2-1; D: TRBD2; CDR3: CASSRGGDSDEQFF; DNA: TGCGCCAGCAGCCGGGGGGGCGATTCAGATGAGCAGTTCTTC
V: TRBV6-5; size: -; J: TRBJ2-7; D: TRBD1; CDR3: CASSPRTGSYEQYF; DNA: TGTGCCAGCAGTCCCCGGACAGGGTCCTACGAGCAGTACTTC
V: TRBV7-9; size: -; J: TRBJ2-2; D: -; CDR3: CASSLGGDYTGELFF; DNA: TGTGCCAGCAGCTTAGGGGGGGACTACACCGGGGAGCTGTTTTTT
V: TRBV19; size: -; J: TRBJ2-1; D: -; CDR3: CASSIAGGFSEQFF; DNA: TGTGCCAGTAGTATAGCAGGAGGGTTTAGTGAGCAGTTCTTC
V: TRBV6-6; size: once; J: TRBJ2-7; D: -; CDR3: CASSPTPLYEQYF; DNA: TGTGCCAGCAGCCCGACACCCCTCTACGAGCAGTACTTC